The 19 T cell receptor beta chains in this list originate from one sample, sequenced in a study of CD8 T cells in Susac syndrome. A quantity of roughly 0.5 to 1 ug RNA underwent reverse transcription using random hexamers. Each CDR3 protein is one row after TCRdb ran MiXCR on the immunoSEQ multiplex PCR reads. Among around 200,000 distinct CDR3 sequences, roughly 95% were seen once, and the ten largest hold approximately 0.09%. The sequenced material came from CD4+ T cells from PBMCs. These receptors were obtained from a human donor with multiple sclerosis.

Concerning this clonotype: A read error may produce the germline difference seen at one junction end. This sequence joins TRBV20-1 and TRBJ2-5; 7 nucleotides line up with TRBD1. The CDR3 has 12 residues. Germline V lookup: CDR1 DFQATT, CDR2 SNEGSKA (reference sequence). The CDR3 sequence is CSPRTGQETQYF. The DNA of the CDR3 is TGCAGTCCTAGGACAGGACAAGAGACCCAGTACTTC.

CDR3 sequence: CASSFLIGTVNTEAFF. The CDR3 DNA reads as TGTGCCAGCAGTTTCTTAATAGGGACAGTGAACACTGAAGCTTTCTTT. The rearrangement joins TRBV28 to TRBJ1-1; 7 bases line up with TRBD1. CDR1 is MDHEN and CDR2 is SYDVKM in the germline V gene. Unmatched junction bases numbered 7, after V lost 3 bases and J lost 0 bases. The CDR3 is made up of 16 amino acids. Looking up the rest from reference TRBV28 and TRBJ1-1 gives the full variable domain: DVKVTQSSRYLVKRTGEKVFLECVQDMDHENMFWYRQDPGLGLRLIYFSYDVKMKEKGDIPEGYSVSREKKERFSLILESASTNQTSMYLCASSFLIGTVNTEAFFGQGTRLTVV.

This chain links TRBV3-1 with TRBJ2-1; 7 nucleotides line up with TRBD1. V lost 5 bases, J lost 10 bases, and 8 bases stayed unmatched. The CDR3 has 13 residues. CDR1 is LGHDT, CDR2 YNNKEL, per germline (reference sequence). Written as DNA, the CDR3 is TGTGCCAGCAGCAGGGGACAGTCCAGAGAGCAGTTCTTC. Amino acids: CASSRGQSREQFF.

The chain links TRBV28 to TRBJ2-7; 9 nucleotides line up with TRBD1. The germline CDR1 and CDR2 sequences are MDHEN and SYDVKM. Trimming removed 6 bases from V and 3 bases from J; junction bases left unmatched: 3. The CDR3 covers 13 residues. CDR3 sequence (DNA): TGTGCCAGCAGGGGGACAGGGAACTACGAGCAGTACTTC. Amino acid sequence: CASRGTGNYEQYF.

The chain joins TRBV15 to TRBJ2-5; 10 bases line up with TRBD2. The V gene's germline CDR1 is LNHNV and CDR2 YYDKDF (reference sequence). V was pared by 0 bases and J by 4 bases, with 8 bases of the junction left unmatched. This CDR3 contains 17 residues. In DNA form, the CDR3 reads TGTGCCACCAGCAGAGATCCAAGCGGGGGGGTCGTAGAGACCCAGTACTTC. Amino acid sequence: CATSRDPSGGVVETQYF.

The rearrangement uses TRBV4-2 and TRBJ1-5; a possible D gene is TRBD1 (5 bases). The CDR3 extends over 15 amino acids. Germline values: CDR1 LGHNA, CDR2 YNFKEQ. Trimming shortened V by 1 base and J by 9 bases, and 16 bases separated the two germline ends. Written as DNA, the CDR3 is TGTGCCAGCAGCCAAGCTGCAGGGCGGACGTCGCCCCAGCATTTT. It yields the protein CASSQAAGRTSPQHF.

The chain uses TRBV30 and TRBJ1-5; TRBD1 might be the D (5 bases). Germline CDR1 reads GTSNPN; CDR2 reads SVGIG (reference sequence). The ends were cut back, 0 bases at V and 2 bases at J, with 14 bases in the middle. This CDR3 is built from 16 residues. CDR3 sequence (DNA): TGTGCCTGGAGTGTACGGGGCAGCCCTGGCAATCAGCCCCAGCATTTT. Translating it yields CAWSVRGSPGNQPQHF.

The chain recombines TRBV20-1 with TRBJ1-4; 8 nucleotides match TRBD1. The CDR3 covers 13 residues. The V and J ends lost 6 bases and 8 bases, in that order; junction bases with no gene match: 8. Germline V lookup: CDR1 DFQATT, CDR2 SNEGSKA (reference sequence). The CDR3 region has the DNA TGCAGTGCCCTGGACAGGGTAGGGGAAAAACTGTTTTTT. As protein: CSALDRVGEKLFF.

The V gene is TRBV9, the J gene TRBJ2-7, with no clear D. Germline V gene sequence: CDR1 SGDLS, CDR2 YYNGEE. CDR3 length: 13 residues. Trimming took 3 bases from V and 3 from J, leaving 10 bases between them. CDR3 in amino acids: CASSDGYNYEQYF. The CDR3 bases are TGTGCCAGCAGCGATGGGTATAACTACGAGCAGTACTTC. The full variable domain, with the rest looked up from reference TRBV9 and TRBJ2-7, is DSGVTQTPKHLITATGQRVTLRCSPRSGDLSVYWYQQSLDQGLQFLIQYYNGEERAKGNILERFSAQQFPDLHSELNLSSLELGDSALYFCASSDGYNYEQYFGPGTRLTVT.

The chain uses TRBV30 and TRBJ1-6, with D unclear. V lost 2 bases to trimming and J lost 10 bases, with 15 bases between them. The length of the CDR3 is 14 residues. CDR1 is GTSNPN, CDR2 SVGIG, per germline (reference sequence). The CDR3 sequence is CAWSRRTPQSPLHF. The DNA of the CDR3 is TGTGCCTGGAGTAGGAGGACCCCTCAATCACCCCTCCACTTT. The complete variable domain, with remaining parts taken from reference TRBV30 and TRBJ1-6, reads SQTIHQWPATLVQPVGSPLSLECTVEGTSNPNLYWYRQAAGRGLQLLFYSVGIGQISSEVPQNLSASRPQDRQFILSSKKLLLSDSGFYLCAWSRRTPQSPLHFGNGTRLTVT.

The CDR3 DNA follows: TGTGCCTGCGCCTACACAGGGGGTGGTGTGTACTTC. Amino acids: CACAYTGGGVYF. The chain links TRBV30 to TRBJ2-7, with 8 bases matching TRBD1. The germline V gene encodes CDR1 GTSNPN and CDR2 SVGIG (reference sequence). This CDR3 contains 12 residues. The V segment lost 6 bases and the J segment 12 bases; nucleotides outside the gene matches: 13.

This clonotype was detected once. The chain joins TRBV5-1 to TRBJ1-2; TRBD1 might be the D (6 bases). This CDR3 has 16 residues. Looked up from germline, CDR1 is SGHRS and CDR2 is YFSETQ. V shed 4 bases and J shed 4 bases, with 20 bases lying between them. The CDR3 DNA follows: TGCGCCAGCAGCCCCGCGTACAGGGAACTAATCTATGGCTACACCTTC. Protein: CASSPAYRELIYGYTF.

The J gene is TRBJ1-2, the V gene TRBV12-3 or TRBV12-4; D unresolved. V was trimmed by 5 bases and J by 8 bases, leaving 9 bases between them. CDR3 length: 11 residues. The CDR3 here is CASSRTRGYTF. The CDR3 nucleotides read TGTGCCAGCAGTAGGACGAGGGGCTACACCTTC.

Only one count was recorded for this clonotype. The chain has TRBV3-1 and TRBJ2-4, with 8 nucleotides matching TRBD2. V lost 4 bases and J lost 0; bases outside the gene matches: 2. From germline, CDR1 is LGHDT and CDR2 YNNKEL (reference sequence). This CDR3 spans 15 amino acids. The CDR3 protein is CASSPAGVAKNIQYF. The CDR3 region has the DNA TGTGCCAGCAGCCCAGCGGGGGTAGCCAAAAACATTCAGTACTTC.

The gene calls are TRBV7-9 and TRBJ1-2; no clear D. The CDR3 runs 13 residues. V dropped 2 bases and J dropped 4 bases, with 8 bases sitting between them. Germline V CDR1 and CDR2: SEHNR, FQNEAQ (reference sequence). CDR3 sequence (DNA): TGTGCCAGCAGCTTAAAGGAGGGCTATGGCTACACCTTC. Encoded protein: CASSLKEGYGYTF.

This clonotype appeared a single time. The chain links TRBV9 to TRBJ2-5; the match to TRBD2 covers 8 bases. The CDR3 runs to 14 residues. The germline V gene has CDR1 SGDLS and CDR2 YYNGEE. Losses at the gene ends were 3 bases for V and 8 bases for J; bases not matched to a gene: 9. CDR3 sequence (DNA): TGTGCCAGCAGCGCGGGGGGGACCGCCCCCACCCAGTACTTC. It yields the protein CASSAGGTAPTQYF. Complete variable domain (other parts from reference TRBV9 and TRBJ2-5): DSGVTQTPKHLITATGQRVTLRCSPRSGDLSVYWYQQSLDQGLQFLIQYYNGEERAKGNILERFSAQQFPDLHSELNLSSLELGDSALYFCASSAGGTAPTQYFGPGTRLLVL.

This sequence joins TRBV7-9 and TRBJ1-3; D call uncertain. The CDR3 length is 15 residues. V was trimmed by 6 bases and J by 2 bases, leaving 14 bases between them. Germline V gives CDR1 SEHNR, CDR2 FQNEAQ (reference sequence). CDR3 DNA sequence: TGTGCCAGCAGTTACCTGATCCCCACTGGAAACACCATATATTTT. This translates into CASSYLIPTGNTIYF. Full variable domain (rest looked up from reference TRBV7-9 and TRBJ1-3): DTGVSQNPRHKITKRGQNVTFRCDPISEHNRLYWYRQTLGQGPEFLTYFQNEAQLEKSRLLSDRFSAERPKGSFSTLEIQRTEQGDSAMYLCASSYLIPTGNTIYFGEGSWLTVV.

This chain links TRBV12-3 or TRBV12-4 with TRBJ2-7; no firm D call. The CDR3 is made up of 14 amino acids. The V and J ends lost 5 bases and 5 bases respectively, with 16 bases between them. CDR3 DNA: TGTGCCAGCAGTCTCCTGGTGAAGGGCCACGAGCAGTACTTC. It specifies CASSLLVKGHEQYF.

This clonotype showed up just once. This rearrangement joins TRBV29-1 to TRBJ1-1; D possibly corresponds to TRBD1 (5 bases). The germline gives CDR1 SQVTM, CDR2 ANQGSEA. The CDR3 sequence is 14 residues long. V was clipped by 4 bases and J by 3 bases, with 15 bases between them. CDR3 nucleotides: TGCAGCGTTGGATTCGGGGGGTGGGACACTGAAGCTTTCTTT. This translates into CSVGFGGWDTEAFF. Complete variable domain (other parts from reference TRBV29-1 and TRBJ1-1): SAVISQKPSRDICQRGTSLTIQCQVDSQVTMMFWYRQQPGQSLTLIATANQGSEATYESGFVIDKFPISRPNLTFSTLTVSNMSPEDSSIYLCSVGFGGWDTEAFFGQGTRLTVV.